This record concerns one T cell receptor (beta chain) sequence. Its cognate antigen is unknown. The data derive from a study of blood T cells in healthy people across ages. Study-level results: No one knew whether donors had CMV, which possibly confounded expanded clonotype changes.

Together with a sample-barcoded 5' primer, a J-beta primer mix was included in a second PCR lasting about 7 to 11 cycles. MiXCR, applied by TCRdb to the 5' RACE reads, yields one record per CDR3 protein. Among around 870,000 distinct CDR3 sequences listed, roughly 26% were seen once. V lost 3 bases and J lost 0, with 14 bases in between. The germline CDR1 and CDR2 sequences are DFQATT and SNEGSKA (reference sequence). The CDR3 totals 15 residues. Per-sample yields of isolated PBMCs were at least 6.5 million. The specimen was blood. This receptor was identified in a woman older than 75 in good health. The V gene is TRBV20-1, the J gene TRBJ2-5, with D perhaps matching TRBD1 (6 bases). The chain's CDR3 is CSARSQGLHQETQYF. For the CDR3, the DNA is TGCAGTGCTAGGTCGCAGGGGCTCCACCAAGAGACCCAGTACTTC.